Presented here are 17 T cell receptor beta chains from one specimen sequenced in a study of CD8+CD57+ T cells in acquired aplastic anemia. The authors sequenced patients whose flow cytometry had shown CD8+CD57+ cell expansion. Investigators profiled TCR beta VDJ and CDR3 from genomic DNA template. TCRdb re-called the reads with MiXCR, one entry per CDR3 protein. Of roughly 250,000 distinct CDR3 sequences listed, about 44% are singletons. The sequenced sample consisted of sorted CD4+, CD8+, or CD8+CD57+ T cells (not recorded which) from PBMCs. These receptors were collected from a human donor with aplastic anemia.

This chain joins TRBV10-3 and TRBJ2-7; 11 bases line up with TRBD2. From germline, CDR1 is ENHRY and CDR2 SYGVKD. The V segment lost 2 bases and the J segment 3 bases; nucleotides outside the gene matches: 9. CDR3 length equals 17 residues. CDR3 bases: TGTGCCATCAGTGAGCCAAAACGACTAGCGGGGAGCTACGAGCAGTACTTC. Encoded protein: CAISEPKRLAGSYEQYF.

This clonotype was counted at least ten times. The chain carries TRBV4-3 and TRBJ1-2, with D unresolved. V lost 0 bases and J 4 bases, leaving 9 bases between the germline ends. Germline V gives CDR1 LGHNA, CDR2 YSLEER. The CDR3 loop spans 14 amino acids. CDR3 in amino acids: CASSQDRRSYGYTF. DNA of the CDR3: TGCGCCAGCAGCCAAGATCGCAGGAGCTATGGCTACACCTTC.

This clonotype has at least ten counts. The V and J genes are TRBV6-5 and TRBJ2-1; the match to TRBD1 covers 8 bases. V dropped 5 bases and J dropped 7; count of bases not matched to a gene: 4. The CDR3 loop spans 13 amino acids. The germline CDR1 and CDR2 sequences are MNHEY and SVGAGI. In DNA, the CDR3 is TGTGCCAGCAGTCAGGGGGCGCGAAATGAGCAGTTCTTC. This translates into CASSQGARNEQFF.

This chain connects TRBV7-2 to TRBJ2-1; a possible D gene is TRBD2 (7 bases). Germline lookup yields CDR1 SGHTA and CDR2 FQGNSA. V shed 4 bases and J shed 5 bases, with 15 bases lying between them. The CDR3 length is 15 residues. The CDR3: CASSWSSGGHNEQFF. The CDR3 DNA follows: TGTGCCAGCAGCTGGTCCTCGGGGGGCCACAATGAGCAGTTCTTC.

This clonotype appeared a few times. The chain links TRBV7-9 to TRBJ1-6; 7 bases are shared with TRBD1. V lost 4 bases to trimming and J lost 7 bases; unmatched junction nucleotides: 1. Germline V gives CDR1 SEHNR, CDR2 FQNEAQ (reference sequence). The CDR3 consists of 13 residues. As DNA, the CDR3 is TGTGCCAGCAGCTCGACAGGGAATTCACCCCTCCACTTT. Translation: CASSSTGNSPLHF.

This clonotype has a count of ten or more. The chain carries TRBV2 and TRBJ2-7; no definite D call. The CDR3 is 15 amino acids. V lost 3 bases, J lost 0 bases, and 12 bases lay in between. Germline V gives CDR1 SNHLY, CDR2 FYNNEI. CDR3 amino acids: CASSDRQGPSYEQYF. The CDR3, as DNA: TGTGCCAGCAGTGACAGACAAGGGCCCTCCTACGAGCAGTACTTC.

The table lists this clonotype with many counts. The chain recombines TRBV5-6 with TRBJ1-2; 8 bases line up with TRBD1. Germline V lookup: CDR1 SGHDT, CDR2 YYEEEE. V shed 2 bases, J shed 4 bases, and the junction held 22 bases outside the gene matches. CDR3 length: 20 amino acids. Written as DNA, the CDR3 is TGTGCCAGCAGCTTCGGGAATGAGCGGTGGACAGGGTTTAGGCTCTATGGCTACACCTTC. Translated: CASSFGNERWTGFRLYGYTF.

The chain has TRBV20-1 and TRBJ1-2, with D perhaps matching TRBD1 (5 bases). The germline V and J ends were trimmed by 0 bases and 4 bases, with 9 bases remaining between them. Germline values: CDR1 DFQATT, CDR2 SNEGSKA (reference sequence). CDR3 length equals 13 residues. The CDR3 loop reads CSARDDRSYGYTF. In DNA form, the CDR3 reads TGCAGTGCTAGAGACGACAGAAGCTATGGCTACACCTTC.

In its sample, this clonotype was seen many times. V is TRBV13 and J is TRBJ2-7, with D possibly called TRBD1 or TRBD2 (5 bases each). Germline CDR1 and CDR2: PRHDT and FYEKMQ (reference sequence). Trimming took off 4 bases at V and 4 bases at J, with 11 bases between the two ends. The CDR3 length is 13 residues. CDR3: CASSSGPSYEQYF. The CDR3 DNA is TGTGCCAGCAGCTCGGGACCTTCGTACGAGCAGTACTTC.

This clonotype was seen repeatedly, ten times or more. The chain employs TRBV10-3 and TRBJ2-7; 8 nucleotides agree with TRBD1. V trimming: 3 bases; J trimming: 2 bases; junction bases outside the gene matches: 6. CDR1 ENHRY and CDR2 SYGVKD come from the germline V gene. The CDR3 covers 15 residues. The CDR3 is CAISDRTGLTYEQYF. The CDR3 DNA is TGTGCCATCAGTGATAGGACAGGGTTAACCTACGAGCAGTACTTC.

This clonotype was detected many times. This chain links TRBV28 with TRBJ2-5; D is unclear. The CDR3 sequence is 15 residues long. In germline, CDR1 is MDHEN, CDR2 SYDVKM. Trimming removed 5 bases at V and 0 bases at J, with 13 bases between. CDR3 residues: CASSGLRANQETQYF. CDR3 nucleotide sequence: TGTGCCAGCAGTGGTTTAAGGGCGAACCAAGAGACCCAGTACTTC.

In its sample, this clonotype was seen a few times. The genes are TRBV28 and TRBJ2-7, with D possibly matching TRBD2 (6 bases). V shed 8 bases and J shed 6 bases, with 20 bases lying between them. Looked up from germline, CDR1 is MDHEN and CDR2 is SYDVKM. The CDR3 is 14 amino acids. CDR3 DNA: TGTGCCAGCTCCTGGGCTAGCGACGGGGGCGAGCAGTACTTC. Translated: CASSWASDGGEQYF.

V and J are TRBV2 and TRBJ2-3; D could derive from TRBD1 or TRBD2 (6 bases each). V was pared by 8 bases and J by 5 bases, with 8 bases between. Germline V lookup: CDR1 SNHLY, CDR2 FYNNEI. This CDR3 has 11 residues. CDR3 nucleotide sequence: TGTGCCAGCGGAGGGGGAGATACGCAGTATTTT. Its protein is CASGGGDTQYF.

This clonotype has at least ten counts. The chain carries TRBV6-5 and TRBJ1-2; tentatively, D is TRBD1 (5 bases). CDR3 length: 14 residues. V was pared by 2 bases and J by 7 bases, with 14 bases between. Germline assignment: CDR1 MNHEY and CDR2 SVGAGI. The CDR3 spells CASSYREGKGGYTF. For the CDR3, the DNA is TGTGCCAGCAGTTACCGAGAGGGGAAAGGTGGCTACACCTTC.

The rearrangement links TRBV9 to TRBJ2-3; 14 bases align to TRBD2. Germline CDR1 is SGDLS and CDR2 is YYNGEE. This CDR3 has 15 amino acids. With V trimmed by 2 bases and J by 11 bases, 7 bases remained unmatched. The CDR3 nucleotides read TGTGCCAGCAGCGTGACTAGCGGGGGGGCGGATGAGCAGTATTTT. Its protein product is CASSVTSGGADEQYF.

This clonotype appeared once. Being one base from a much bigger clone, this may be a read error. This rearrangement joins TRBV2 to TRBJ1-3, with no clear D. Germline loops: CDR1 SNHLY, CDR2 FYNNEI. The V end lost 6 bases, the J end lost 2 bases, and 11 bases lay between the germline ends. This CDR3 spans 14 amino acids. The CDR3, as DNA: TGTGCCAGCAGCATTTGGGAAACTGGAAACACCATATATTTT. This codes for CASSIWETGNTIYF.

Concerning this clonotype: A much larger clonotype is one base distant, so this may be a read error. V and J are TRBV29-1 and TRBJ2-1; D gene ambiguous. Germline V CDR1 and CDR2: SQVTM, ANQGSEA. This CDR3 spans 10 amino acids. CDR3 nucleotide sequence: TGCAGCGTTCTTGTGAATGAGCAGCTCTTC. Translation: CSVLVNEQLF.